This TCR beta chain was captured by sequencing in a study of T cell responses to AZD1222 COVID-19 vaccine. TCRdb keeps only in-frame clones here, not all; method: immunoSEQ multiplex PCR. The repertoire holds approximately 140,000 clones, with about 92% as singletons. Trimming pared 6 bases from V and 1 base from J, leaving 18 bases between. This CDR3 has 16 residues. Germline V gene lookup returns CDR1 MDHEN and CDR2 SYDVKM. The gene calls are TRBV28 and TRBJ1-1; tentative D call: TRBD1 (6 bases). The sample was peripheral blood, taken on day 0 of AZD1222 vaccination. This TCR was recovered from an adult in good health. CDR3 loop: CASRPGWQGKNTEAFF. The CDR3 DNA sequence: TGTGCCAGCAGACCAGGTTGGCAGGGGAAGAACACTGAAGCTTTCTTT.